The T cell receptor (beta chain) described here comes from a study of blood T cell repertoires in COVID-19. Data came from immunoSEQ multiplex PCR; TCRdb stores just in-frame clones and leaves some out. The data contain some 70,000 clones, about 73% of them singletons. Germline CDR1 is SGHNT and CDR2 is YENEEA. With 2 bases removed from V and 0 bases from J, the gap between germline ends came to 12 bases. The length of the CDR3 is 16 residues. V is TRBV11-3 and J is TRBJ2-3; D perhaps matches TRBD2 (5 bases). This TCR came from a man in his sixties with acute or convalescent COVID-19. Sequenced material: peripheral blood. CDR3 nucleotide sequence: TGTGCCAGCAGCTTATCCGCGAGGGCGAGCACAGATACGCAGTATTTT. Amino acids: CASSLSARASTDTQYF.